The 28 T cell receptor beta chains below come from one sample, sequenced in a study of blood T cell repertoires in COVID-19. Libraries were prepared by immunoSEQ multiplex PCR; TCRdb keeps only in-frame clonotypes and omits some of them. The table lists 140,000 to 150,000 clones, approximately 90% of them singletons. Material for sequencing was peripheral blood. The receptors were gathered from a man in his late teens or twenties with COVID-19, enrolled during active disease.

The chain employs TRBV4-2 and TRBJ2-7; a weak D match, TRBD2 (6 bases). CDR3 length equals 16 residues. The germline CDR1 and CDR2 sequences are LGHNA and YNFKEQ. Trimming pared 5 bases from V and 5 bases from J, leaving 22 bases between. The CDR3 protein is CASSVKTRARSDEQYF. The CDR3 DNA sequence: TGTGCCAGCAGCGTTAAGACTAGGGCCCGTTCCGACGAGCAGTACTTC.

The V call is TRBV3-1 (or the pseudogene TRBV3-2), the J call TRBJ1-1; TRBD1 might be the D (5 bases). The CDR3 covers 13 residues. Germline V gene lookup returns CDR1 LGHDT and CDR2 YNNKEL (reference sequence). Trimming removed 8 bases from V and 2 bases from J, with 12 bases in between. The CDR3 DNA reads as TGTGCCAGCGGGCAGGGTTATAACACTGAAGCTTTCTTT. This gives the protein CASGQGYNTEAFF.

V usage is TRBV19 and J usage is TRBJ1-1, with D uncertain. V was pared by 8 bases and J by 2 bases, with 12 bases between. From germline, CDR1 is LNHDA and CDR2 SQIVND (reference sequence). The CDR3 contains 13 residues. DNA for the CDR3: TGTGCCAGTGGGCCGGGGATTAACACTGAAGCTTTCTTT. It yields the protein CASGPGINTEAFF.

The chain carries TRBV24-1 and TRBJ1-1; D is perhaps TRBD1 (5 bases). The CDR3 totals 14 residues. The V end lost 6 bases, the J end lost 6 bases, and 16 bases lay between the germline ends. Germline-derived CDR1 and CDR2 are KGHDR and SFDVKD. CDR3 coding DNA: TGTGCCACCAGTACCGGGCCAGCACAGGCTGAAGCTTTCTTT. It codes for CATSTGPAQAEAFF.

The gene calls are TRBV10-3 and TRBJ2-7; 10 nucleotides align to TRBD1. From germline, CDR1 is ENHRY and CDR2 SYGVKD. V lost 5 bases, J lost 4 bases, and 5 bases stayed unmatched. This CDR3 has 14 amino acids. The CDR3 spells CAISPRQGAYEQYF. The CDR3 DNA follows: TGTGCCATCAGTCCCCGACAGGGGGCGTACGAGCAGTACTTC.

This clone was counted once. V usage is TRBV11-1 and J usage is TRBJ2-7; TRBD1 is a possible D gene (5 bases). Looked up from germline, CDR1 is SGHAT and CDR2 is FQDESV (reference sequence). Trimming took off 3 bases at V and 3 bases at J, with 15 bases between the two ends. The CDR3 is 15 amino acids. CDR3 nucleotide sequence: TGTGCCAGCAGCTTTGGACAATCCGGCTACTACGAGCAGTACTTC. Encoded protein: CASSFGQSGYYEQYF.

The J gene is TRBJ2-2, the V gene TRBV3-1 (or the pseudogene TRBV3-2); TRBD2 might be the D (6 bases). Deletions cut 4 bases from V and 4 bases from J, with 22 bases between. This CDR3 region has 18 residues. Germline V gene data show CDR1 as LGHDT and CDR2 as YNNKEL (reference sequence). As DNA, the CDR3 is TGTGCCAGCAGCCTCGGCTGGAGGGATGGTCCGGGCACCGGGGAGCTGTTTTTT. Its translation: CASSLGWRDGPGTGELFF.

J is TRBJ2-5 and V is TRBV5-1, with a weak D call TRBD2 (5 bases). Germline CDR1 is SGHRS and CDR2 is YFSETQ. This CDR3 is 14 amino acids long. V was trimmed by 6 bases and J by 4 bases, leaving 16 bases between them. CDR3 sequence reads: CASKVNRRGETQYF. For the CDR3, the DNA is TGCGCCAGCAAGGTCAACAGACGGGGAGAGACCCAGTACTTC. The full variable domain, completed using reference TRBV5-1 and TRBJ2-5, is KAGVTQTPRYLIKTRGQQVTLSCSPISGHRSVSWYQQTPGQGLQFLFEYFSETQRNKGNFPGRFSGRQFSNSRSEMNVSTLELGDSALYLCASKVNRRGETQYFGPGTRLLVL.

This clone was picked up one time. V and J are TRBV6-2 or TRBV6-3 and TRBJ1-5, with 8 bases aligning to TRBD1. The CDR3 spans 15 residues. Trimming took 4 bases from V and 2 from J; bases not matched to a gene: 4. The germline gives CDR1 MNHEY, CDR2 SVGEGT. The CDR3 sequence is CASSSETGGNQPQHF. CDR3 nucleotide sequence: TGTGCCAGCAGTTCAGAGACAGGGGGCAATCAGCCCCAGCATTTT.

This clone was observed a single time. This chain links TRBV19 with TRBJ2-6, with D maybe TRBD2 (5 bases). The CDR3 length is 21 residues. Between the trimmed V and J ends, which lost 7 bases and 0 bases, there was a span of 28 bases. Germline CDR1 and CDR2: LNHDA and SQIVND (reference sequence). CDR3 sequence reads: CASTRRLRLQRQNSGANVLTF. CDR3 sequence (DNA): TGTGCCAGTACCCGGAGGCTCAGGCTACAAAGGCAGAACTCTGGGGCCAACGTCCTGACTTTC.

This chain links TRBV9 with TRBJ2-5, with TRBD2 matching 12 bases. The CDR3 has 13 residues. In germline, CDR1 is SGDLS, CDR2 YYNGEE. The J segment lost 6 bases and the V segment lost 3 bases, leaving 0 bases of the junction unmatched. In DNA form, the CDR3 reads TGTGCCAGCAGCGGGACTAGCGGGAAGACCCAGTACTTC. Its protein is CASSGTSGKTQYF. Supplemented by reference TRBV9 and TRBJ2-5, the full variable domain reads DSGVTQTPKHLITATGQRVTLRCSPRSGDLSVYWYQQSLDQGLQFLIQYYNGEERAKGNILERFSAQQFPDLHSELNLSSLELGDSALYFCASSGTSGKTQYFGPGTRLLVL.

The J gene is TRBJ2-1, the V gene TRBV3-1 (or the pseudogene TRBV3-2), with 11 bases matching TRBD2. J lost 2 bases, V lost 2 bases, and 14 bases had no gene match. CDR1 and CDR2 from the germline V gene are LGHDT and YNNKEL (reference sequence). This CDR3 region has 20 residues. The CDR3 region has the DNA TGTGCCAGCAGCCAACGACCGGGACTAGCGGCAGTCCGGCCCTACAATGAGCAGTTCTTC. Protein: CASSQRPGLAAVRPYNEQFF.

This CDR3 reads CAILNTGDTGELFF. The DNA of the CDR3 is TGTGCCATCCTTAACACAGGGGACACCGGGGAGCTGTTTTTT. The V and J genes are TRBV7-8 and TRBJ2-2, with 7 bases aligning to TRBD1. This CDR3 spans 14 amino acids. With V trimmed by 10 bases and J by 3 bases, 8 bases remained unmatched. Germline assignment: CDR1 SGHVS and CDR2 FQNEAQ.

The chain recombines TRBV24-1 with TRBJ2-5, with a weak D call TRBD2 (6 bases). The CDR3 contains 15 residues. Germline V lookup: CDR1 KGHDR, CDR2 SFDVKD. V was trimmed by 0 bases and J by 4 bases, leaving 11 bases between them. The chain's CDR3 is CATSDLYEGLETQYF. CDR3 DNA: TGTGCCACCAGTGATTTGTATGAGGGACTAGAGACCCAGTACTTC.

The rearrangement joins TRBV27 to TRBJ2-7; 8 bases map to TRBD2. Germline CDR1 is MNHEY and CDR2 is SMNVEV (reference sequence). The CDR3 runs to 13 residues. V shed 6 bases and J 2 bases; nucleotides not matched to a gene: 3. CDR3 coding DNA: TGTGCCAGCAGGACTAGCGTTCCCTACGAGCAGTACTTC. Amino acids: CASRTSVPYEQYF.

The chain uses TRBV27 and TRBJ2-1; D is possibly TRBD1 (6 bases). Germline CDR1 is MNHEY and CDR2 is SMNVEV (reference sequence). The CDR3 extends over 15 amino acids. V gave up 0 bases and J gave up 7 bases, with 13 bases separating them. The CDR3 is CASSLSYRQGNEQFF. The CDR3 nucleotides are TGTGCCAGCAGTTTATCGTACCGGCAGGGGAATGAGCAGTTCTTC.

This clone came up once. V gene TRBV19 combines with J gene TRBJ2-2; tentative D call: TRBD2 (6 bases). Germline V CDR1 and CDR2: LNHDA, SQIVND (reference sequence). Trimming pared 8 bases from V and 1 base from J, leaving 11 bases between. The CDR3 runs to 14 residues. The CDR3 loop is CASELAVNTGELFF. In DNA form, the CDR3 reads TGTGCCAGTGAACTAGCAGTGAACACCGGGGAGCTGTTTTTT.

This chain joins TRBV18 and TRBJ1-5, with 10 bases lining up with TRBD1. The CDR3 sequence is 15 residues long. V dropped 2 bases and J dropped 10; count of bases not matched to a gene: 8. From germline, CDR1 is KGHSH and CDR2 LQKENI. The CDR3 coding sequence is TGTGCCAGCTCACCAGGACAGGGGGGTATCAATCCCCAGCATTTT. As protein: CASSPGQGGINPQHF.

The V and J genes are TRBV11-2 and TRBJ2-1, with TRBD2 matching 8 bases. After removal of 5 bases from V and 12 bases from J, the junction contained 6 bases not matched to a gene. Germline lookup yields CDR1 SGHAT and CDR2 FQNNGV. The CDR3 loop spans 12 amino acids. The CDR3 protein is CASSPAGVGQFF. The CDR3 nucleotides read TGTGCCAGCAGCCCAGCGGGAGTGGGGCAGTTCTTC.

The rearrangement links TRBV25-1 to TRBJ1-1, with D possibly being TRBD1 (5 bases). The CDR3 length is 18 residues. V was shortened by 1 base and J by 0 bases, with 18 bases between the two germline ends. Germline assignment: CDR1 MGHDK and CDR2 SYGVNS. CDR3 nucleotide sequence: TGTGCCAGCAGTGAATGGGGCAGCTCACACGGAATGAACACTGAAGCTTTCTTT. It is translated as CASSEWGSSHGMNTEAFF.

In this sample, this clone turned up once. CDR3 bases: TGTGCCAGCAGTTTATTACTAGCGGGAGTCTCTAGCACAGATACGCAGTATTTT. It translates to CASSLLLAGVSSTDTQYF. This chain uses TRBV27 with TRBJ2-3; TRBD2 matches at 11 bases. The CDR3 contains 18 residues. J gave up 0 bases and V 1 base, and 6 bases lay outside the gene matches. CDR1 and CDR2 (germline): MNHEY, SMNVEV (reference sequence).

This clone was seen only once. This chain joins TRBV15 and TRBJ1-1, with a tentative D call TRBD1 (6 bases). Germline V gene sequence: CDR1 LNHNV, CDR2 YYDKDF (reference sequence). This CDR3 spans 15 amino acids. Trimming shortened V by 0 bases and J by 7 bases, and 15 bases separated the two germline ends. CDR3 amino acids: CATSRDRGQRNEAFF. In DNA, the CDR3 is TGTGCCACCAGCAGAGACAGGGGACAAAGAAATGAAGCTTTCTTT.

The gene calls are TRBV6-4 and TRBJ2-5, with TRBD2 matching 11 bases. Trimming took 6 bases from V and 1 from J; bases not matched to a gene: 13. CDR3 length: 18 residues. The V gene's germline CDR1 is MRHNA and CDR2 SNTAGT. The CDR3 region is CASRYTSGSPTAQETQYF. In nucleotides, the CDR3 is TGTGCCAGCAGGTATACTAGCGGGAGCCCGACTGCCCAAGAGACCCAGTACTTC.

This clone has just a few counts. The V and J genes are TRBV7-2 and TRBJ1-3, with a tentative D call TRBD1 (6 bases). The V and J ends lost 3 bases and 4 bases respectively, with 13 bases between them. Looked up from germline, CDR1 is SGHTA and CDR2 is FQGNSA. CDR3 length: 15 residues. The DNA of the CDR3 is TGTGCCAGCAGCTTCCCAGGGGTCCAAGGAAACACCATATATTTT. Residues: CASSFPGVQGNTIYF.

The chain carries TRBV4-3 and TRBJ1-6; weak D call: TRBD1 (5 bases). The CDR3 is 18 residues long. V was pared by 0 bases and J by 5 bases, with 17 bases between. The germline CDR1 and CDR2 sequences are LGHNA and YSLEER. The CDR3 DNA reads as TGCGCCAGCAGCCAAGATCTAGGGGATACACCCGATAATTCACCCCTCCACTTT. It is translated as CASSQDLGDTPDNSPLHF.

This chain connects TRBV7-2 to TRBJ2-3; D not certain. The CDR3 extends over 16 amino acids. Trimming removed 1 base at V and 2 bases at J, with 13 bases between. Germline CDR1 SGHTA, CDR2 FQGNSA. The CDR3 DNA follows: TGTGCCAGCAGCTTAGGTTTTCGCGTACCCACAGATACGCAGTATTTT. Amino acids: CASSLGFRVPTDTQYF.

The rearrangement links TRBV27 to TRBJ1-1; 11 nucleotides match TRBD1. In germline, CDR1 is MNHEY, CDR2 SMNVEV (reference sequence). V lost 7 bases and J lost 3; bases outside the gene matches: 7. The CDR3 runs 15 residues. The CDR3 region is CASKGQGESYTEAFF. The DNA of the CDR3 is TGTGCCAGCAAGGGACAGGGGGAATCATACACTGAAGCTTTCTTT.

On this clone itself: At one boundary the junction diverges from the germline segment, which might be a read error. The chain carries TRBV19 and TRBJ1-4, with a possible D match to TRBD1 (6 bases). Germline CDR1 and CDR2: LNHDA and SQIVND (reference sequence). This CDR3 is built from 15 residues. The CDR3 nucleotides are TGTGCCAGTAGTCCCCACAGGGTTACTAATGAAAAACTGCTTTTT. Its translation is CASSPHRVTNEKLLF.